Listed below are T cell receptor beta chains from one sample, sequenced in a study of blood T cell repertoires in COVID-19. Only in-frame clones appear in the TCRdb table, and some are missing; sequencing was by immunoSEQ multiplex PCR. The sample holds 150,000 to 200,000 clones; 85% to 90% are singletons and the top ten take less than 3%. The sequenced sample consisted of peripheral blood. The source of these receptors is a woman in her twenties or thirties with active or convalescent COVID-19. The CDR3 runs from the conserved cysteine through the conserved F or W. Fields, in order: clone size, D gene, J gene, V gene, CDR3 DNA, CDR3 protein. D genes are given only for firm matches. The size of a clone is reported for some rows only, either as once, few or many, or as a class for expanded clones.

NA | TRBD2 | TRBJ2-7 | TRBV30 | TGTGCCTGGAGTGTATCGCTTGGGACTAGTCGGTACTACGAGCAGTACTTC | CAWSVSLGTSRYYEQYF
NA | TRBD2 | TRBJ2-1 | TRBV13 | TGTGCCAGCAGCTCAAGGAGCGGGGGGGCTCAAAATGAGCAGTTCTTC | CASSSRSGGAQNEQFF
NA | TRBD2 | TRBJ2-7 | TRBV25-1 | TGTGCCACCTGTGGGCCTAGCGGGCCCCTGGGGGAGCAGTACTTC | CATCGPSGPLGEQYF
NA | NA | TRBJ1-2 | TRBV6-6 | TGTGCCAGCACTCTCCGGGAGAACCTCTATGGCTACACCTTC | CASTLRENLYGYTF
once | NA | TRBJ1-2 | TRBV5-1 | TGCGCCAGCAGCTTGGAAGGGGTTGGCTACACCTTC | CASSLEGVGYTF
NA | NA | TRBJ1-4 | TRBV4-2 | TGTGCCAGCAGCCAAGATCCGACAGGAATAGCAACTAATGAAAAACTGTTTTTT | CASSQDPTGIATNEKLFF
NA | NA | TRBJ1-2 | TRBV5-1 | TGCGCCAGCAGCTGGGGCAGGCCCAACTATGGCTACACCTTC | CASSWGRPNYGYTF
NA | NA | TRBJ2-7 | TRBV19 | TGTGCCAGTAGTCGAGGACCAGGGTTGGTGTACTACGAGCAGTACTTC | CASSRGPGLVYYEQYF
NA | NA | TRBJ2-1 | TRBV27 | TGTGCCAGCAGTTACCCTAGTCCGGGGGGCAGGGAGCAGTTCTTC | CASSYPSPGGREQFF
NA | NA | TRBJ1-5 | TRBV19 | TGTGCCAGTAGTTGGGGGGGCCGGAGCAATCAGCCCCAGCATTTT | CASSWGGRSNQPQHF
NA | TRBD2 | TRBJ2-7 | TRBV2 | TGTGCCAGCAGTCCCGGGACTAGCGCAGGAGAGCAGTACTTC | CASSPGTSAGEQYF
NA | NA | TRBJ2-7 | TRBV4-1 | TGCGCCAGCAGCCTACAGCAGACCTCCTACGAGCAGTACTTC | CASSLQQTSYEQYF
NA | TRBD2 | TRBJ2-3 | TRBV10-3 | TGTGCCATCAGTGAGATAGGTGGGAGGGCGACAGATACGCAGTATTTT | CAISEIGGRATDTQYF
NA | TRBD2 | TRBJ2-7 | TRBV27 | TGTGCCAGCAGTTTACAGCGGGAGAATTCCTACGAGCAGTACTTC | CASSLQRENSYEQYF
few | NA | TRBJ1-4 | TRBV19 | TGTGCCAGTAGTATAGGAACCCGGGGGGCAAATGAAAAACTGTTTTTT | CASSIGTRGANEKLFF
NA | TRBD2 | TRBJ2-1 | TRBV7-9 | TGTGCCAGCAGCTCCGGGACTAGTCAGTTCTTC | CASSSGTSQFF
NA | NA | TRBJ1-1 | TRBV29-1 | TGCAGCGTTGAACCCCCGGGTTCAACTGAAGCTTTCTTT | CSVEPPGSTEAFF
few | NA | TRBJ1-2 | TRBV27 | TGTGCCAGCAGTTTTGACTTCGGCTATGGCTACACCTTC | CASSFDFGYGYTF
NA | NA | TRBJ2-5 | TRBV7-2 | TGTGCCAGCAGCTTAGCAGGGCTAGCAGAGACCCAGTACTTC | CASSLAGLAETQYF
NA | NA | TRBJ2-7 | TRBV30 | TGTGCCTGGAGTGCAGGGATCGGCGAGCAGTACTTC | CAWSAGIGEQYF
once | TRBD1 | TRBJ1-1 | TRBV5-1 | TGCGCCAGCAGCTTTACAGGGGCCGAGGACACTGAAGCTTTCTTT | CASSFTGAEDTEAFF
NA | NA | TRBJ1-2 | TRBV7-2 | TGTGCCAGCAGCTTAGATGGCAGTAACTATGGCTACACCTTC | CASSLDGSNYGYTF
NA | TRBD2 | TRBJ2-3 | TRBV30 | TGTGCCTGGAGTTCGACTAGCGGGGGAATGGATACGCAGTATTTT | CAWSSTSGGMDTQYF
NA | NA | TRBJ2-6 | TRBV6-5 | TGTGCCACCCTAGCGAGCTCTGGGGCCAACGTCCTGACTTTC | CATLASSGANVLTF
NA | NA | TRBJ2-3 | TRBV30 | TGTGCCTGGAGTACATCGGGGACAGATACGCAGTATTTT | CAWSTSGTDTQYF
NA | TRBD1 | TRBJ1-4 | TRBV15 | TGTGCCACCAGCAACCGACAGGGTGAAAAACTGTTTTTT | CATSNRQGEKLFF